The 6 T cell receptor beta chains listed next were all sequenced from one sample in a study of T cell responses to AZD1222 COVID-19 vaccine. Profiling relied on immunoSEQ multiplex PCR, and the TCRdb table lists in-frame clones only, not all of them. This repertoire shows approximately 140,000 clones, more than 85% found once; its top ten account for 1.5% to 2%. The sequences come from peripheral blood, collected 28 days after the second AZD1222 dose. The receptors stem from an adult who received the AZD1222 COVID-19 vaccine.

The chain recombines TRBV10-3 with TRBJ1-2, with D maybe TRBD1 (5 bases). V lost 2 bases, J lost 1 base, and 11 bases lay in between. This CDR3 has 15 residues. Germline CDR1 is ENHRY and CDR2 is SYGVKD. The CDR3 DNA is TGTGCCATCAGTGAGAGACAGATGAATAACTATGGCTACACCTTC. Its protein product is CAISERQMNNYGYTF.

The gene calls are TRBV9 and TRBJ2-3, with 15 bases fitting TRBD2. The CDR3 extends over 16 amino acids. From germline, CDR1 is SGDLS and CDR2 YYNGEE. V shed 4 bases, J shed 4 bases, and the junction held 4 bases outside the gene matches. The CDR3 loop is CASSLGLAGGSDTQYF. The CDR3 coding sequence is TGTGCCAGCAGCCTCGGACTAGCGGGGGGGTCAGATACGCAGTATTTT.

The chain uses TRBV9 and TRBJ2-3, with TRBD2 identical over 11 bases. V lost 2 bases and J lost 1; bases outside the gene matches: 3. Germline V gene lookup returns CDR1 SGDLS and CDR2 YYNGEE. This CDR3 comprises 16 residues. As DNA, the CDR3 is TGTGCCAGCAGCGTTCATAGCGGGGGGGGCACAGATACGCAGTATTTT. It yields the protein CASSVHSGGGTDTQYF. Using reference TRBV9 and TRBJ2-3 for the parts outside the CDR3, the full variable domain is DSGVTQTPKHLITATGQRVTLRCSPRSGDLSVYWYQQSLDQGLQFLIQYYNGEERAKGNILERFSAQQFPDLHSELNLSSLELGDSALYFCASSVHSGGGTDTQYFGPGTRLTVL.

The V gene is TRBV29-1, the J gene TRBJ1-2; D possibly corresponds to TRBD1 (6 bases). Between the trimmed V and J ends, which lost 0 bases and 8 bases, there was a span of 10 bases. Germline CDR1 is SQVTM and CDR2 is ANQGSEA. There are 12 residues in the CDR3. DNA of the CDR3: TGCAGCGTTGAAGAGGGGGCTAGGGGCTACACCTTC. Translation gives CSVEEGARGYTF.

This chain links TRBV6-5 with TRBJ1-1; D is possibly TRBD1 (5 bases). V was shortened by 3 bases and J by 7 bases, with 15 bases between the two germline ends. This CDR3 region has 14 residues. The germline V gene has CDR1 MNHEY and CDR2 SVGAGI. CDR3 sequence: CASSYGAGGFEAFF. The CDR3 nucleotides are TGTGCCAGCAGTTATGGGGCTGGCGGATTTGAAGCTTTCTTT.

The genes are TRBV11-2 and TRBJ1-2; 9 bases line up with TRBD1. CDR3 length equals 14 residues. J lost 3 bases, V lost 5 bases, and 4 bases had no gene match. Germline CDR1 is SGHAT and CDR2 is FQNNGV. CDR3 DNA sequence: TGTGCCAGCAGCGGACAGGGGTTGGACTATGGCTACACCTTC. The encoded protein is CASSGQGLDYGYTF.